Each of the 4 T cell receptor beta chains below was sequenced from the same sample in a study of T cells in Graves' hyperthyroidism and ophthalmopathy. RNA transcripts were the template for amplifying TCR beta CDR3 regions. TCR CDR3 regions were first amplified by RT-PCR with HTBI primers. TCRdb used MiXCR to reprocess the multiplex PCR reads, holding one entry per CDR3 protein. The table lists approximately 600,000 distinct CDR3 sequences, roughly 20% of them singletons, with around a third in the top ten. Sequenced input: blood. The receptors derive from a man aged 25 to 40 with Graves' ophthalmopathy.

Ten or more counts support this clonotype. DNA of the CDR3: TGTGCCTGGGGACCAAGCTTCCACGAGCAGTACTTC. It yields the protein CAWGPSFHEQYF. The genes are TRBV30 and TRBJ2-7, with D hard to call. Per the germline V gene, CDR1 is GTSNPN and CDR2 is SVGIG (reference sequence). The CDR3 loop spans 12 amino acids. Deletions cut 5 bases from V and 5 bases from J, with 13 bases between. Variable domain in full (rest from reference TRBV30 and TRBJ2-7): SQTIHQWPATLVQPVGSPLSLECTVEGTSNPNLYWYRQAAGRGLQLLFYSVGIGQISSEVPQNLSASRPQDRQFILSSKKLLLSDSGFYLCAWGPSFHEQYFGPGTRLTVT.

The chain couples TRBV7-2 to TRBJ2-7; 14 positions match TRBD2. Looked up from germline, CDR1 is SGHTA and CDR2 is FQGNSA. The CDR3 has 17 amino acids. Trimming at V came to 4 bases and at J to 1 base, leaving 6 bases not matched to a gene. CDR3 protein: CASSSGLAGGGSYEQYF. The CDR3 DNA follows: TGTGCCAGCAGCTCCGGACTAGCGGGAGGCGGATCCTACGAGCAGTACTTC.

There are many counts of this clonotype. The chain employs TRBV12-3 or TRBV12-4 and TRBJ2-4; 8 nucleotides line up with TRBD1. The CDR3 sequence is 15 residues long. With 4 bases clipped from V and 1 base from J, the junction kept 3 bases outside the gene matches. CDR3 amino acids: CASSWTGKAKNIQYF. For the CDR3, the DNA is TGTGCCAGCAGTTGGACAGGGAAGGCCAAAAACATTCAGTACTTC.

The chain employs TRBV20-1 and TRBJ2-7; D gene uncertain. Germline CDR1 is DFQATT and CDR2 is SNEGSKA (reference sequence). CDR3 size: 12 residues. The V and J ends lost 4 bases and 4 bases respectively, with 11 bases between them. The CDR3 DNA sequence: TGCAGTGCTACGCCTTGGCTGTACGAGCAGTACTTC. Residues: CSATPWLYEQYF.